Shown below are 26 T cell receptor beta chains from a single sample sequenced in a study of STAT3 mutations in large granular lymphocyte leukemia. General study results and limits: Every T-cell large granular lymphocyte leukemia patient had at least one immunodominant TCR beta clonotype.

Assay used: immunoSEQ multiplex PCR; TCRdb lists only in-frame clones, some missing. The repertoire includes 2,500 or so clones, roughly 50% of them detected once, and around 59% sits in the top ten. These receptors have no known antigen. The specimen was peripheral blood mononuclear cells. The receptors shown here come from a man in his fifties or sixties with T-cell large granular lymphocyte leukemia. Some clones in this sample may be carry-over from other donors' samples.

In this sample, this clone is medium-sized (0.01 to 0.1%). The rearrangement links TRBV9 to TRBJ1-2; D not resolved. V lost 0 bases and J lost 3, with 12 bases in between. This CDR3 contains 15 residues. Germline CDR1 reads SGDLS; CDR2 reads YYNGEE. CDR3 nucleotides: TGTGCCAGCAGCGTAGATTACAGAAGCTACTATGGCTACACCTTC. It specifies CASSVDYRSYYGYTF.

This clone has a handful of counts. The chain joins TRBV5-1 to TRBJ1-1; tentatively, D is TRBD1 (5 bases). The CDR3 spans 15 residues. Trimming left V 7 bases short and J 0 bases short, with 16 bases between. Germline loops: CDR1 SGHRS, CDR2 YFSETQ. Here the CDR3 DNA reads TGCGCCAGCCGCTCCGGGGACGGCATGAACACTGAAGCTTTCTTT. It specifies CASRSGDGMNTEAFF.

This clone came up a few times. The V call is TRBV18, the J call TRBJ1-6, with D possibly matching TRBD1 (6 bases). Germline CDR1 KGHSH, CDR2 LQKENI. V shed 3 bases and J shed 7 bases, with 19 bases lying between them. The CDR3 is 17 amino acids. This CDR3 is CASSPTRVQGTNSPLHF. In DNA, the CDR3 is TGTGCCAGCTCACCCACCCGGGTGCAGGGGACAAATTCACCCCTCCACTTT.

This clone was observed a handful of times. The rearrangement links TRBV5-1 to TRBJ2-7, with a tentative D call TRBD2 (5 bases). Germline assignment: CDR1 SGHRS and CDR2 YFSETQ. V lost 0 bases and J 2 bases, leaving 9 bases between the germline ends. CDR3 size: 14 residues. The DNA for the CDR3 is TGCGCCAGCAGCTTGGTTGACGGGACCTACGAGCAGTACTTC. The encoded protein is CASSLVDGTYEQYF.

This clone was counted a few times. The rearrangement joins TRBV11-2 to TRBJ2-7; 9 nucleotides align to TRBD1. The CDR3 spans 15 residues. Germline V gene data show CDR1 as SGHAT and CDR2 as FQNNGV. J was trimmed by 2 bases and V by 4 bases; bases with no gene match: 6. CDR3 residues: CASSSPRDRAYEQYF. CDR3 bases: TGTGCCAGCAGCTCTCCCCGGGACAGGGCCTACGAGCAGTACTTC.

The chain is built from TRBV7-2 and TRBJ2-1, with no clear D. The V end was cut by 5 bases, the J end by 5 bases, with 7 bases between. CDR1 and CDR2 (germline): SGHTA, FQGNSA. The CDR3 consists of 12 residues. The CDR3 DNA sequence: TGTGCCAGCAGCAAATACCACAATGAGCAGTTCTTC. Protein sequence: CASSKYHNEQFF.

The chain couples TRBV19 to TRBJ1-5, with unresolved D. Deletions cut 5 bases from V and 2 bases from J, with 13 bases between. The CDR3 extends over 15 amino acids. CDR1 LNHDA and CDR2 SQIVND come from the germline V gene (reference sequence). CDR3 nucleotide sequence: TGTGCCAGTAGTTGGCTGGGGATAGGCAATCAGCCCCAGCATTTT. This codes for CASSWLGIGNQPQHF. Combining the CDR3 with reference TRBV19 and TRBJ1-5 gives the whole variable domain DGGITQSPKYLFRKEGQNVTLSCEQNLNHDAMYWYRQDPGQGLRLIYYSQIVNDFQKGDIAEGYSVSREKKESFPLTVTSAQKNPTAFYLCASSWLGIGNQPQHFGDGTRLSIL.

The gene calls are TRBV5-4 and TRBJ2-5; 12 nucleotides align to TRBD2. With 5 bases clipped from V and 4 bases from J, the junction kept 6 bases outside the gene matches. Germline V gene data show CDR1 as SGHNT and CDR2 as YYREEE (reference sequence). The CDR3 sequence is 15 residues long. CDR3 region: CASRHTSGGRETQYF. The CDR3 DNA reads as TGTGCCAGCAGGCATACTAGCGGGGGGCGAGAGACCCAGTACTTC.

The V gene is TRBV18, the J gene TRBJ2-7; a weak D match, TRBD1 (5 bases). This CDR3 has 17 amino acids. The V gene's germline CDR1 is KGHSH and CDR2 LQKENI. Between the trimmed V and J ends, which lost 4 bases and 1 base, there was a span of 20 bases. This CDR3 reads CASSQVWTSFLSYEQYF. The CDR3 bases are TGTGCCAGCTCACAGGTCTGGACATCGTTCCTTTCCTACGAGCAGTACTTC.

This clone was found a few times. The DNA of the CDR3 is TGCAGCGCCCGGACAGGTTATGGCTACACCTTC. Protein sequence: CSARTGYGYTF. The chain uses TRBV29-1 and TRBJ1-2; 7 bases are shared with TRBD1. Germline CDR1 SQVTM, CDR2 ANQGSEA. Unmatched junction bases numbered 4, after V lost 7 bases and J lost 5 bases. CDR3 length: 11 residues.

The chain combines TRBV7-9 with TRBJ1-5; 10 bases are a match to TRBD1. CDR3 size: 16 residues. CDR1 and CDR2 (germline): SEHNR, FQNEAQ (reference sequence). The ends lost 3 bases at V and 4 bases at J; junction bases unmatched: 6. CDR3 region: CASSLGTGAYNQPQHF. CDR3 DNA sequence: TGTGCCAGCAGCTTGGGGACAGGGGCCTATAATCAGCCCCAGCATTTT.

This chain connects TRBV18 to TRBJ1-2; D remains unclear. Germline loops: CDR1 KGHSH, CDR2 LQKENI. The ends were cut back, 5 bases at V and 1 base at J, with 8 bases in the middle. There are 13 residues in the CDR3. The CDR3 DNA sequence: TGTGCCAGCTCATGGTCTTATAACTATGGCTACACCTTC. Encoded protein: CASSWSYNYGYTF.

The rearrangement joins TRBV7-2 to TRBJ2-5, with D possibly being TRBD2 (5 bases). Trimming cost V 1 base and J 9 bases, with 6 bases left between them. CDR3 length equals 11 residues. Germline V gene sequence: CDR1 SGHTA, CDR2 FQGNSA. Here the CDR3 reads CASSLGGPQYF. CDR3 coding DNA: TGTGCCAGCAGCTTAGGCGGGCCCCAGTACTTC.

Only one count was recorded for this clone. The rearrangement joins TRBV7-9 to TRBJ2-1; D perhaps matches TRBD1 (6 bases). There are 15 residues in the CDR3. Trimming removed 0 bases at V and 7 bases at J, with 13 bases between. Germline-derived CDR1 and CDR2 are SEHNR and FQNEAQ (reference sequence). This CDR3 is CASSLAQGKINEQFF. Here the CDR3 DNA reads TGTGCCAGCAGCTTAGCACAGGGAAAGATTAATGAGCAGTTCTTC.

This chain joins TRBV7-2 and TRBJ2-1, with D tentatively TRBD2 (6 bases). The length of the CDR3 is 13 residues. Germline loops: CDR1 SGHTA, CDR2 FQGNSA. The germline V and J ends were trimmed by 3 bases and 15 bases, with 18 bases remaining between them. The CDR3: CASSLRWDSRPFF. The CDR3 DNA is TGTGCCAGCAGCTTGAGGTGGGACTCGCGCCCGTTCTTC.

CDR3 protein: CASSSDGTPGEKLFF. CDR3 DNA: TGCGCCAGCAGCTCGGACGGGACCCCAGGCGAAAAACTGTTTTTT. This chain links TRBV5-1 with TRBJ1-4, with D possibly being TRBD1 (5 bases). Between the trimmed V and J ends, which lost 3 bases and 8 bases, there was a span of 17 bases. The CDR3 sequence is 15 residues long. The germline CDR1 and CDR2 sequences are SGHRS and YFSETQ. Together with reference TRBV5-1 and TRBJ1-4, the CDR3 gives the full variable domain: KAGVTQTPRYLIKTRGQQVTLSCSPISGHRSVSWYQQTPGQGLQFLFEYFSETQRNKGNFPGRFSGRQFSNSRSEMNVSTLELGDSALYLCASSSDGTPGEKLFFGSGTQLSVL.

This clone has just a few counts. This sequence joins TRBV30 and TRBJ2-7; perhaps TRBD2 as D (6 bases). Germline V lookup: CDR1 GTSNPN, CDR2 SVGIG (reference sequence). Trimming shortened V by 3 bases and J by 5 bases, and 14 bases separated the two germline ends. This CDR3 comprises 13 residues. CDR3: CAWSPAGIDEQYF. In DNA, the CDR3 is TGTGCCTGGAGCCCCGCGGGGATCGACGAGCAGTACTTC.

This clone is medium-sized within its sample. The CDR3, as DNA: TGCGCCAGCAGTGAGGGCACTGGAAACACCATATATTTT. Residues: CASSEGTGNTIYF. This sequence joins TRBV5-1 and TRBJ1-3; D gene ambiguous. The CDR3 has 13 residues. The germline gives CDR1 SGHRS, CDR2 YFSETQ. V was shortened by 5 bases and J by 2 bases, with 8 bases between the two germline ends.

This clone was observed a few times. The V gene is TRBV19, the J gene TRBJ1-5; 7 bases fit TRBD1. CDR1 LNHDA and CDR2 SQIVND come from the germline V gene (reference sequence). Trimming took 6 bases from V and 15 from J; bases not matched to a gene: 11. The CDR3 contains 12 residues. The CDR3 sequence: CASSPWDSGPHF. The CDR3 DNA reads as TGTGCCAGTAGCCCATGGGACAGCGGCCCGCATTTT.

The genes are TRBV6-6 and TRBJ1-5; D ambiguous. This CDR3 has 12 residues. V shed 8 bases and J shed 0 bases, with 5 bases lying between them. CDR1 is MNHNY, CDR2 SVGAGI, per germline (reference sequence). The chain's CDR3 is CASSTSNQPQHF. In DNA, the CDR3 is TGTGCCAGCTCCACTAGCAATCAGCCCCAGCATTTT.

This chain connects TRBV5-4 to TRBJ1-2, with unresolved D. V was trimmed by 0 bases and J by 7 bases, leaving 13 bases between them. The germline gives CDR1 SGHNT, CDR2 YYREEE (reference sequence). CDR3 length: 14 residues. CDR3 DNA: TGTGCCAGCAGCTTGGCCGGGTTGCCGGGTGGCTACACCTTC. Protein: CASSLAGLPGGYTF.

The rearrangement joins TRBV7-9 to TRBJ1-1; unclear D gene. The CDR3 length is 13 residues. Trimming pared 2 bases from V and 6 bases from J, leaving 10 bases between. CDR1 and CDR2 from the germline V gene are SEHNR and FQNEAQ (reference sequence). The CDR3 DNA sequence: TGTGCCAGCAGCTTACCGACGACCCCTGAAGCTTTCTTT. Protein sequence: CASSLPTTPEAFF.

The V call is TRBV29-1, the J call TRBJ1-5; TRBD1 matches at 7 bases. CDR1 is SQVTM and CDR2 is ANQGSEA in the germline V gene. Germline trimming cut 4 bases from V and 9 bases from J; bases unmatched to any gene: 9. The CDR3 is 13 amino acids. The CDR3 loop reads CSVGTGDNGPQHF. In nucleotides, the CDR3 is TGCAGCGTTGGGACAGGAGACAACGGGCCCCAGCATTTT.

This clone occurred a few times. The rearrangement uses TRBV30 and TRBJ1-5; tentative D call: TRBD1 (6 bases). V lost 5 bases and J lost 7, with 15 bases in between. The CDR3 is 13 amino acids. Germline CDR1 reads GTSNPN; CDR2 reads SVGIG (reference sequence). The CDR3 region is CAWATGREQPQHF. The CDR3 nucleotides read TGTGCCTGGGCAACAGGGAGGGAACAGCCCCAGCATTTT. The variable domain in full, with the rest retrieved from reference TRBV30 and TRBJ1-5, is SQTIHQWPATLVQPVGSPLSLECTVEGTSNPNLYWYRQAAGRGLQLLFYSVGIGQISSEVPQNLSASRPQDRQFILSSKKLLLSDSGFYLCAWATGREQPQHFGDGTRLSIL.

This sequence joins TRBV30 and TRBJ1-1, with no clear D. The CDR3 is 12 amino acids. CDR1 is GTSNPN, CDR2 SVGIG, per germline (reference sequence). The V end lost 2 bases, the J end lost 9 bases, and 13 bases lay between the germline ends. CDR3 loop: CAWSPLVRKAFF. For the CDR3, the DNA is TGTGCCTGGAGTCCGCTAGTACGAAAAGCTTTCTTT.

The DNA for the CDR3 is TGTGCCAGCAGTTACCAGGGTGGCTACACCTTC. This translates into CASSYQGGYTF. V gene TRBV6-6 combines with J gene TRBJ1-2, with D possibly TRBD1 on 5 matching bases. The germline CDR1 and CDR2 sequences are MNHNY and SVGAGI (reference sequence). This CDR3 region has 11 residues. V lost 2 bases to trimming and J lost 7 bases, with 5 bases between them.